The next 27 T cell receptor beta chains were all read from a single sample in a study of cytomegalovirus exposure and HLA in healthy donors. The method was immunoSEQ multiplex PCR; TCRdb's version includes in-frame clones alone and lacks a portion of them. The table includes some 150,000 clones, about 87% detected once. Material: PBMCs. The receptors were sampled from a young man in good health and CMV-seropositive.

V gene TRBV28 combines with J gene TRBJ1-6, with a possible D match to TRBD1 (6 bases). The V gene's germline CDR1 is MDHEN and CDR2 SYDVKM. CDR3 length: 15 residues. V was cut by 4 bases and J by 9 bases, with 16 bases left in between. CDR3 bases: TGTGCCAGCAGTTCACCCCACAGGGTTAGTTCACCCCTCCACTTT. The encoded protein is CASSSPHRVSSPLHF.

This clone showed up just once. The V gene is TRBV9, the J gene TRBJ2-1; 12 bases are a match to TRBD2. CDR3 size: 15 residues. After removal of 3 bases from V and 6 bases from J, the junction contained 4 bases not matched to a gene. Germline V gene lookup returns CDR1 SGDLS and CDR2 YYNGEE. The CDR3 nucleotides read TGTGCCAGCAGCGCGGCACTAGCGGGGGGCAATGAGCAGTTCTTC. The encoded protein is CASSAALAGGNEQFF.

V gene TRBV19 combines with J gene TRBJ1-1; D call uncertain. The V end lost 1 base, the J end lost 1 base, and 7 bases lay between the germline ends. Germline V gene lookup returns CDR1 LNHDA and CDR2 SQIVND (reference sequence). CDR3 size: 14 residues. Here the CDR3 DNA reads TGTGCCAGTAGTATAGGGCGAGGGAACACTGAAGCTTTCTTT. Amino acid sequence: CASSIGRGNTEAFF.

The chain carries TRBV7-6 and TRBJ1-1; no firm D call. The germline V and J ends were trimmed by 2 bases and 1 base, with 5 bases remaining between them. Germline CDR1 is SGHVS and CDR2 is FNYEAQ. The length of the CDR3 is 13 residues. In nucleotides, the CDR3 is TGTGCCAGCAGCTTACAGGCGAACACTGAAGCTTTCTTT. Protein sequence: CASSLQANTEAFF.

J is TRBJ2-7 and V is TRBV19; 8 bases are a match to TRBD2. The germline V gene has CDR1 LNHDA and CDR2 SQIVND (reference sequence). The CDR3 sequence is 15 residues long. V lost 2 bases and J lost 4; bases outside the gene matches: 7. The CDR3 spells CASSISGSGAYEQYF. The CDR3 coding sequence is TGTGCCAGTAGTATAAGCGGGAGTGGGGCATACGAGCAGTACTTC.

The chain couples TRBV28 to TRBJ2-5; 7 bases fit TRBD1. This CDR3 contains 16 residues. The germline gives CDR1 MDHEN, CDR2 SYDVKM. Trimming removed 5 bases from V and 3 bases from J; junction bases left unmatched: 12. The CDR3 coding sequence is TGTGCCAGCAGTCCCCGACCGGGACAGTCAAAAGAGACCCAGTACTTC. Translation gives CASSPRPGQSKETQYF.

In its sample, this clone was seen a few times. This chain links TRBV4-1 with TRBJ2-2; 9 nucleotides align to TRBD2. This CDR3 is built from 18 residues. Looked up from germline, CDR1 is MGHRA and CDR2 is YSYEKL. Unmatched junction bases numbered 9, after V lost 0 bases and J lost 4 bases. This chain's CDR3 is CASSQEPRTSDGTGELFF. CDR3 DNA sequence: TGCGCCAGCAGCCAAGAACCACGGACTAGCGACGGCACCGGGGAGCTGTTTTTT.

J is TRBJ1-1 and V is TRBV7-9, with D tentatively TRBD1 (5 bases). V was shortened by 1 base and J by 0 bases, with 6 bases between the two germline ends. The CDR3 runs 14 residues. Germline V gene lookup returns CDR1 SEHNR and CDR2 FQNEAQ (reference sequence). CDR3 sequence (DNA): TGTGCCAGCAGCTTAGACAGGTTGAACACTGAAGCTTTCTTT. This codes for CASSLDRLNTEAFF.

The rearrangement uses TRBV6-6 and TRBJ2-3; maybe TRBD2 (5 bases). Germline V gene lookup returns CDR1 MNHNY and CDR2 SVGAGI (reference sequence). This CDR3 has 14 residues. With 0 bases removed from V and 1 base from J, the gap between germline ends came to 5 bases. CDR3 protein: CASSYSGGTDTQYF. The CDR3 DNA reads TGTGCCAGCAGTTACTCCGGGGGCACAGATACGCAGTATTTT.

V and J are TRBV11-2 and TRBJ2-1; D perhaps matches TRBD2 (5 bases). CDR3 size: 19 residues. Trimming stripped 0 bases from V and 6 bases from J, with 24 bases between. Germline V gene data show CDR1 as SGHAT and CDR2 as FQNNGV. This CDR3 is CASSLDSASFGSSFNEQFF. In DNA form, the CDR3 reads TGTGCCAGCAGCTTAGATTCTGCCTCGTTTGGGTCTAGCTTCAATGAGCAGTTCTTC.

The chain combines TRBV30 with TRBJ2-1; D gene ambiguous. V was trimmed by 7 bases and J by 0 bases, leaving 10 bases between them. The CDR3 runs 13 residues. Looked up from germline, CDR1 is GTSNPN and CDR2 is SVGIG (reference sequence). The CDR3 protein is CAYLPSSYNEQFF. In DNA form, the CDR3 reads TGTGCCTACCTACCGAGCTCCTACAATGAGCAGTTCTTC.

The chain is built from TRBV18 and TRBJ1-1; D perhaps matches TRBD1 (6 bases). Germline CDR1 reads KGHSH; CDR2 reads LQKENI. The CDR3 runs 13 residues. V dropped 3 bases and J dropped 5 bases, with 10 bases sitting between them. CDR3 in DNA: TGTGCCAGCTCACCGATAGGGGGAACTGAAGCTTTCTTT. Encoded protein: CASSPIGGTEAFF.

The J gene is TRBJ2-3, the V gene TRBV7-6; TRBD1 aligns across 8 bases. Trimming at V came to 8 bases and at J to 2 bases, leaving 12 bases not matched to a gene. CDR3 length equals 16 residues. Germline V CDR1 and CDR2: SGHVS, FNYEAQ. The CDR3 sequence is CASRPTGGLVTDTQYF. In DNA, the CDR3 is TGTGCCAGCCGTCCAACAGGGGGTCTTGTCACAGATACGCAGTATTTT. The whole variable domain, remainder taken from reference TRBV7-6 and TRBJ2-3, is GAGVSQSPRYKVTKRGQDVALRCDPISGHVSLYWYRQALGQGPEFLTYFNYEAQQDKSGLPNDRFSAERPEGSISTLTIQRTEQRDSAMYRCASRPTGGLVTDTQYFGPGTRLTVL.

This chain joins TRBV25-1 and TRBJ2-3; 8 bases match TRBD2. Germline V CDR1 and CDR2: MGHDK, SYGVNS. Losses at the gene ends were 6 bases for V and 6 bases for J; bases not matched to a gene: 14. CDR3 length: 16 residues. The CDR3 DNA is TGTGCCAGCAGCGATGGCTACGGGAGGGGGTTGGATACGCAGTATTTT. Amino acid sequence: CASSDGYGRGLDTQYF.

The chain is built from TRBV10-1 and TRBJ2-7, with D perhaps matching TRBD1 (5 bases). The CDR3 contains 11 residues. Germline V gene sequence: CDR1 WNHNN, CDR2 SYGVQD (reference sequence). Between the trimmed V and J ends, which lost 3 bases and 6 bases, there was a span of 6 bases. This chain's CDR3 is CASSEGVEQYF. CDR3 DNA: TGCGCCAGCAGTGAAGGGGTCGAGCAGTACTTC.

This clone has only a few counts. This chain connects TRBV2 to TRBJ1-6; D unresolved. The CDR3 totals 12 residues. Trimming left V 3 bases short and J 9 bases short, with 6 bases between. Germline loops: CDR1 SNHLY, CDR2 FYNNEI. The CDR3 protein is CASSDPFSPLHF. The CDR3 region has the DNA TGTGCCAGCAGTGACCCGTTTTCACCCCTCCACTTT.

The V call is TRBV11-2, the J call TRBJ2-7; 9 bases fit TRBD1. The CDR3 is 13 amino acids. J was trimmed by 7 bases and V by 8 bases; bases with no gene match: 9. The germline gives CDR1 SGHAT, CDR2 FQNNGV. CDR3 nucleotide sequence: TGTGCCAGCGGAAGGACAGGGGATGGGGAGCAGTACTTC. Amino acid sequence: CASGRTGDGEQYF.

The chain has TRBV2 and TRBJ2-2, with D tentatively TRBD2 (6 bases). The CDR3 is made up of 16 amino acids. Trimming removed 4 bases at V and 3 bases at J, with 15 bases between. Germline V CDR1 and CDR2: SNHLY, FYNNEI. The CDR3 nucleotides are TGTGCCAGCAGTGGAGTGGGGGACTGGGACACCGGGGAGCTGTTTTTT. This translates into CASSGVGDWDTGELFF.

The chain recombines TRBV11-2 with TRBJ2-7; TRBD1 matches at 10 bases. Germline CDR1 is SGHAT and CDR2 is FQNNGV. V trimming: 3 bases; J trimming: 4 bases; junction bases outside the gene matches: 6. The CDR3 runs 15 residues. CDR3: CASSFSGQGKYEQYF. CDR3 bases: TGTGCCAGCAGCTTTTCGGGACAGGGGAAATACGAGCAGTACTTC.

This sequence joins TRBV2 and TRBJ2-2; possibly TRBD2 for D (6 bases). Looked up from germline, CDR1 is SNHLY and CDR2 is FYNNEI. The V and J ends lost 3 bases and 7 bases respectively, with 9 bases between them. This CDR3 has 13 amino acids. The CDR3 is CASSDQGGGELFF. CDR3 nucleotides: TGTGCCAGCAGTGACCAGGGAGGCGGGGAGCTGTTTTTT. Full variable domain (remainder filled in from reference TRBV2 and TRBJ2-2): EPEVTQTPSHQVTQMGQEVILRCVPISNHLYFYWYRQILGQKVEFLVSFYNNEISEKSEIFDDQFSVERPDGSNFTLKIRSTKLEDSAMYFCASSDQGGGELFFGEGSRLTVL.

The chain joins TRBV5-1 to TRBJ2-1; TRBD1 agrees at 9 bases. The J segment lost 7 bases and the V segment lost 0 bases, leaving 8 bases of the junction unmatched. The germline gives CDR1 SGHRS, CDR2 YFSETQ. The length of the CDR3 is 16 residues. As DNA, the CDR3 is TGCGCCAGCAGCTTGGCCCCCGGGACAGGGTCTAATGAGCAGTTCTTC. Its protein product is CASSLAPGTGSNEQFF.

The V call is TRBV28, the J call TRBJ2-6; D remains ambiguous. Trimming removed 6 bases from V and 0 bases from J, with 9 bases in between. CDR1 is MDHEN, CDR2 SYDVKM, per germline. The CDR3 consists of 15 residues. This CDR3 reads CASRSHRSGANVLTF. The CDR3 coding sequence is TGTGCCAGCAGGTCACACCGCTCTGGGGCCAACGTCCTGACTTTC.

To note about this clone: Within the sample, other DNA sequences also encode this same CDR3. The chain couples TRBV7-9 to TRBJ1-5; 11 nucleotides line up with TRBD1. Germline V gene sequence: CDR1 SEHNR, CDR2 FQNEAQ (reference sequence). This CDR3 has 14 amino acids. Trimming at V came to 3 bases and at J to 7 bases, leaving 2 bases not matched to a gene. The CDR3 sequence is CASSLGQGDQPQHF. The CDR3 DNA reads as TGTGCCAGCAGCTTGGGACAGGGGGACCAGCCCCAGCATTTT.

This chain connects TRBV7-9 to TRBJ1-1; D gene unclear. The length of the CDR3 is 17 residues. Germline lookup yields CDR1 SEHNR and CDR2 FQNEAQ (reference sequence). Trimming pared 0 bases from V and 0 bases from J, leaving 14 bases between. CDR3 amino acids: CASSLAPGEGMNTEAFF. CDR3 DNA: TGTGCCAGCAGCTTAGCGCCTGGGGAGGGAATGAACACTGAAGCTTTCTTT.

This clone was detected a few times. This chain connects TRBV2 to TRBJ1-5; 7 bases agree with TRBD1. With 7 bases clipped from V and 8 bases from J, the junction kept 5 bases outside the gene matches. The CDR3 consists of 12 residues. Germline CDR1 reads SNHLY; CDR2 reads FYNNEI. Written as DNA, the CDR3 is TGTGCCAGCACCGGCACAGGGGAGCCCCAGCATTTT. This translates into CASTGTGEPQHF.

The rearrangement uses TRBV5-6 and TRBJ2-2; D unresolved. This CDR3 is built from 15 residues. The V and J ends lost 4 bases and 4 bases respectively, with 14 bases between them. Germline V gives CDR1 SGHDT, CDR2 YYEEEE. For the CDR3, the DNA is TGTGCCAGCAGCCAAACGCTGCCCGGCACCGGGGAGCTGTTTTTT. Its protein product is CASSQTLPGTGELFF.

The chain joins TRBV5-1 to TRBJ2-2; TRBD1 matches at 7 bases. This CDR3 region has 16 residues. Germline CDR1 and CDR2: SGHRS and YFSETQ. The ends lost 5 bases at V and 1 base at J; junction bases unmatched: 8. This CDR3 is CASRIGDRMNTGELFF. The CDR3 region has the DNA TGCGCCAGCAGAATTGGGGACAGAATGAACACCGGGGAGCTGTTTTTT. The whole variable domain, remainder taken from reference TRBV5-1 and TRBJ2-2, is KAGVTQTPRYLIKTRGQQVTLSCSPISGHRSVSWYQQTPGQGLQFLFEYFSETQRNKGNFPGRFSGRQFSNSRSEMNVSTLELGDSALYLCASRIGDRMNTGELFFGEGSRLTVL.